The 13 T cell receptor beta chains given below trace back to one sample, sequenced in a study of response to subunit inactivated influenza vaccine. TCRdb ran MiXCR on the RT-PCR reads and lists one entry per CDR3 protein. The data contain roughly 500,000 distinct CDR3 sequences, about 15% of them singletons. The sequences come from CD4+ T cells sorted from PBMCs, collected roughly 24 months after vaccination. These receptors were obtained from a man in his fifties or sixties who received an inactivated influenza vaccine.

This clonotype has a handful of counts. The chain is built from TRBV12-3 or TRBV12-4 and TRBJ2-5; no clear D gene. Trimming removed 6 bases at V and 2 bases at J, with 19 bases between. The CDR3 is 16 residues long. In nucleotides, the CDR3 is TGTGCCAGCAGCTTCACCCGGACGGCCTCTCAAGAGACCCAGTACTTC. It is translated as CASSFTRTASQETQYF.

This clonotype was detected only once. The chain carries TRBV5-1 and TRBJ1-5; D call uncertain. V shed 1 base and J shed 4 bases, with 12 bases lying between them. The CDR3 is 15 amino acids. Germline values: CDR1 SGHRS, CDR2 YFSETQ. As DNA, the CDR3 is TGCGCCAGCAGCTTGATTGGGAACCCAAATCAGCCCCAGCATTTT. Translating gives CASSLIGNPNQPQHF.

V usage is TRBV3-1 and J usage is TRBJ2-7; 7 positions match TRBD1. This CDR3 is built from 15 residues. After removal of 3 bases from V and 4 bases from J, the junction contained 9 bases not matched to a gene. Germline CDR1 and CDR2: LGHDT and YNNKEL (reference sequence). CDR3 region: CASSHRTGAKYEQYF. The CDR3, as DNA: TGTGCCAGCAGCCATCGGACAGGTGCTAAGTACGAGCAGTACTTC.

V usage is TRBV28 and J usage is TRBJ2-7; D tentatively fits TRBD1 or TRBD2 (6 bases each). Germline-derived CDR1 and CDR2 are MDHEN and SYDVKM. This CDR3 comprises 12 residues. The V gene lost 8 bases and the J gene lost 5 bases, with 13 bases spanning the gap. CDR3 in DNA: TGTGCCAGCTCCTGGGGGGCGAACGAGCAGTACTTC. Encoded protein: CASSWGANEQYF.

This clonotype has only a few counts. The V call is TRBV20-1, the J call TRBJ2-3, with 9 positions matching TRBD2. CDR1 is DFQATT, CDR2 SNEGSKA, per germline (reference sequence). J gave up 7 bases and V 1 base, and 6 bases lay outside the gene matches. This CDR3 contains 14 residues. The CDR3 nucleotides are TGCAGTGCTAGAGTATCAAGCGGGAGGAATACGCAGTATTTT. Translated, it gives CSARVSSGRNTQYF.

In its sample, this clonotype was seen a few times. This rearrangement joins TRBV20-1 to TRBJ2-1, with TRBD2 as a possible D gene (5 bases). V lost 1 base to trimming and J lost 3 bases, with 13 bases between them. The CDR3 is 15 residues long. The V gene's germline CDR1 is DFQATT and CDR2 SNEGSKA (reference sequence). CDR3 protein: CSARVSARNYNEQFF. Here the CDR3 DNA reads TGCAGTGCTAGAGTTAGCGCGAGAAACTACAATGAGCAGTTCTTC.

This clonotype was seen a handful of times. The chain joins TRBV4-3 to TRBJ1-2, with 7 bases aligning to TRBD1. Germline V gene data show CDR1 as LGHNA and CDR2 as YSLEER. Germline trimming cut 2 bases from V and 7 bases from J; bases unmatched to any gene: 16. This CDR3 spans 17 amino acids. The CDR3 DNA is TGCGCCAGCAGCCAAACCAACCCCAGGGACAGCCCCCTTGGCTACACCTTC. Its protein is CASSQTNPRDSPLGYTF.

This clonotype was detected ten times or more. The rearrangement links TRBV5-1 to TRBJ1-3, with D uncertain. CDR1 is SGHRS and CDR2 is YFSETQ in the germline V gene. The CDR3 has 13 residues. V lost 9 bases, J lost 0 bases, and 10 bases lay in between. CDR3 bases: TGCGCCACCCGCGAGATCTCTGGAAACACCATATATTTT. Residues: CATREISGNTIYF. Looking up the rest from reference TRBV5-1 and TRBJ1-3 gives the full variable domain: KAGVTQTPRYLIKTRGQQVTLSCSPISGHRSVSWYQQTPGQGLQFLFEYFSETQRNKGNFPGRFSGRQFSNSRSEMNVSTLELGDSALYLCATREISGNTIYFGEGSWLTVV.

This clonotype appeared a few times. The chain uses TRBV3-1 and TRBJ2-1, with 8 bases that match TRBD2. The germline V gene has CDR1 LGHDT and CDR2 YNNKEL (reference sequence). V shed 1 base and J 4 bases; nucleotides not matched to a gene: 12. This CDR3 spans 18 amino acids. The CDR3, as DNA: TGTGCCAGCAGCCAAGCTAACGGGGGGGCCGGTTTGTACAATGAGCAGTTCTTC. As protein: CASSQANGGAGLYNEQFF.

This chain links TRBV24-1 with TRBJ1-3, with D hard to call. V was clipped by 2 bases and J by 0 bases, with 7 bases between them. The CDR3 has 15 residues. The germline gives CDR1 KGHDR, CDR2 SFDVKD. CDR3 DNA: TGTGCCACCAGTGATTCGAAATCCTCTGGAAACACCATATATTTT. This encodes CATSDSKSSGNTIYF.

The chain has TRBV6-6 and TRBJ2-3; unclear D gene. The CDR3 sequence is 11 residues long. Trimming removed 6 bases from V and 6 bases from J, with 7 bases in between. The germline gives CDR1 MNHNY, CDR2 SVGAGI (reference sequence). CDR3 DNA: TGTGCCAGCAGATCAGAGGATACGCAGTATTTT. It encodes CASRSEDTQYF.

CDR3 DNA: TGTGCCAGCAGCCATGGGTCCAGGGCTTTGTCTGAAGCTTTCTTT. This encodes CASSHGSRALSEAFF. The chain carries TRBV7-9 and TRBJ1-1; a weak D match, TRBD1 (5 bases). The V end lost 5 bases, the J end lost 6 bases, and 19 bases lay between the germline ends. The germline CDR1 and CDR2 sequences are SEHNR and FQNEAQ (reference sequence). The CDR3 runs 15 residues.

This clonotype was seen a handful of times. The chain links TRBV7-2 to TRBJ1-3; 8 nucleotides agree with TRBD1. This CDR3 region has 15 residues. J was trimmed by 0 bases and V by 5 bases; bases with no gene match: 3. The germline V gene encodes CDR1 SGHTA and CDR2 FQGNSA. The CDR3 bases are TGTGCCAGCAGCAACAGGGGGGTCTCTGGAAACACCATATATTTT. It encodes CASSNRGVSGNTIYF.